This paragraph covers one T cell receptor (beta chain) sequence. The CDR3 is 14 residues long. Looked up from germline, CDR1 is SGDLS and CDR2 is YYNGEE. Trimming took 0 bases from V and 8 from J, leaving 14 bases between them. In the original analysis: Estimation of nucleated cell counts relied on the amplification of reference gene primers. Some clones are missing from TCRdb's copy, which holds only in-frame ones; the method was immunoSEQ multiplex PCR. V and J calls and clone size are given by that table; D and trimming were obtained from the DNA. The sample has about 210,000 clones, roughly four fifths seen once; the top ten hold roughly 12%. This sample was included in a study of blood T cell repertoires in COVID-19. Background on the study: There were acute and convalescent COVID-19 samples, and they came from the United States, Italy and Spain. PBMCs, B-cell-depleted T cells, or T cells provided the cDNA or gDNA that made up the material.

Sequenced material: peripheral blood. This clonotype was sampled from a middle-aged woman with acute or convalescent COVID-19. This chain joins TRBV9 and TRBJ1-2; D perhaps matches TRBD1 (5 bases). The CDR3 protein is CASSVGQLGGGYTF. The CDR3 region has the DNA TGTGCCAGCAGCGTAGGACAGTTGGGGGGAGGCTACACCTTC.